These 27 T cell receptor beta chains share one sample of origin, sequenced in a study of blood T cell repertoires in COVID-19. Method: immunoSEQ multiplex PCR; TCRdb's copy keeps in-frame clones and lacks some. The profile shows approximately 300,000 clones, 90% of them singletons. Sequenced: PBMCs or T cells enriched from blood (not recorded which). These TCRs come from a woman aged 30 to 39 who had been exposed to COVID-19.

This rearrangement joins TRBV28 to TRBJ2-3; 7 bases align to TRBD2. The V segment lost 4 bases and the J segment 2 bases; nucleotides outside the gene matches: 9. CDR1 and CDR2 from the germline V gene are MDHEN and SYDVKM. This CDR3 has 16 residues. CDR3 residues: CASSSPPSGITDTQYF. The CDR3 DNA is TGTGCCAGCAGTTCCCCCCCTAGCGGAATCACAGATACGCAGTATTTT.

V and J are TRBV25-1 and TRBJ1-4; 8 bases map to TRBD1. The germline V gene encodes CDR1 MGHDK and CDR2 SYGVNS. V gave up 4 bases and J gave up 4 bases; unmatched junction bases: 8. The CDR3 is 16 residues long. The DNA for the CDR3 is TGTGCCAGCAGTGTTTTACGACAGGGGTATAATGAAAAACTGTTTTTT. Protein sequence: CASSVLRQGYNEKLFF.

This clone was recorded once. This chain links TRBV5-1 with TRBJ1-2; 7 bases line up with TRBD1. The CDR3 consists of 16 residues. Trimming took 4 bases from V and 0 from J; bases not matched to a gene: 9. Per the germline V gene, CDR1 is SGHRS and CDR2 is YFSETQ. The CDR3 is CASSPDREVANYGYTF. The CDR3 DNA follows: TGCGCCAGCAGCCCTGACAGGGAAGTGGCTAACTATGGCTACACCTTC.

This clone was counted a single time. CDR3 in amino acids: CASGRGTSGFPYEQYF. CDR3 nucleotide sequence: TGTGCCAGCGGACGAGGGACTAGCGGGTTCCCCTACGAGCAGTACTTC. The chain carries TRBV11-3 and TRBJ2-7; 12 bases align to TRBD2. The CDR3 consists of 16 residues. Trimming at V came to 8 bases and at J to 2 bases, leaving 10 bases not matched to a gene. Germline-derived CDR1 and CDR2 are SGHNT and YENEEA.

The J gene is TRBJ1-3, the V gene TRBV7-9; tentative D call: TRBD1 (6 bases). The V gene's germline CDR1 is SEHNR and CDR2 FQNEAQ (reference sequence). The CDR3 runs to 16 residues. The V end was cut by 5 bases, the J end by 2 bases, with 16 bases between. The CDR3 DNA is TGTGCCAGCAGCGGCCCGAAGGGGGAAACTGGAAACACCATATATTTT. Its protein product is CASSGPKGETGNTIYF.

The CDR3: CASSLEAGGNTGELFF. CDR3 nucleotide sequence: TGTGCCAGCAGCTTAGAGGCGGGGGGCAACACCGGGGAGCTGTTTTTT. This chain links TRBV7-6 with TRBJ2-2, with 8 bases aligning to TRBD2. The germline CDR1 and CDR2 sequences are SGHVS and FNYEAQ. Unmatched junction bases numbered 3, after V lost 1 base and J lost 2 bases. This CDR3 spans 16 amino acids.

The chain is built from TRBV7-9 and TRBJ2-2; a weak D match, TRBD2 (6 bases). The CDR3 has 12 amino acids. CDR1 is SEHNR, CDR2 FQNEAQ, per germline (reference sequence). The V end lost 8 bases, the J end lost 3 bases, and 7 bases lay between the germline ends. The CDR3 here is CASGGYTGELFF. The DNA of the CDR3 is TGTGCCAGCGGGGGGTACACCGGGGAGCTGTTTTTT.

The rearrangement joins TRBV10-3 to TRBJ1-1; 7 positions agree with TRBD1. The CDR3 sequence is 13 residues long. V lost 5 bases, J lost 5 bases, and 5 bases stayed unmatched. CDR1 and CDR2 from the germline V gene are ENHRY and SYGVKD. The DNA of the CDR3 is TGTGCCATCAGTCAGACAGGGCAAACTGAAGCTTTCTTT. Translating gives CAISQTGQTEAFF.

The chain is built from TRBV5-6 and TRBJ1-5; 7 bases align to TRBD1. J was trimmed by 0 bases and V by 0 bases; bases with no gene match: 12. Germline lookup yields CDR1 SGHDT and CDR2 YYEEEE. The CDR3 contains 19 residues. CDR3 loop: CASSLGLWDSSDSNQPQHF. In DNA, the CDR3 is TGTGCCAGCAGCTTGGGACTGTGGGACAGCTCAGATAGCAATCAGCCCCAGCATTTT.

CDR3 bases: TGTGCCAGCAGCCCCAGCGGCCTTTTGCACACAGATACGCAGTATTTT. It translates to CASSPSGLLHTDTQYF. This chain uses TRBV3-1 (or the pseudogene TRBV3-2) with TRBJ2-3, with D perhaps matching TRBD2 (5 bases). V dropped 4 bases and J dropped 2 bases, with 16 bases sitting between them. The length of the CDR3 is 16 residues. The germline gives CDR1 LGHDT, CDR2 YNNKEL (reference sequence).

The V call is TRBV2, the J call TRBJ2-3; 8 bases fit TRBD2. V was clipped by 7 bases and J by 6 bases; unmatched bases: 9. The CDR3 runs to 14 residues. Per germline, CDR1 SNHLY and CDR2 FYNNEI. The CDR3 region has the DNA TGTGCCAGCACCTCGGGACTAGTCAGGGATACGCAGTATTTT. It specifies CASTSGLVRDTQYF.

The rearrangement joins TRBV18 to TRBJ2-7, with 9 bases lining up with TRBD2. Losses at the gene ends were 0 bases for V and 3 bases for J; bases not matched to a gene: 6. Germline CDR1 KGHSH, CDR2 LQKENI. There are 16 residues in the CDR3. CDR3 in DNA: TGTGCCAGCTCACCACCGTTCCTAGCGGGACTCTACGAGCAGTACTTC. Its protein is CASSPPFLAGLYEQYF.

J is TRBJ1-5 and V is TRBV9; 8 nucleotides align to TRBD1. The ends lost 1 base at V and 5 bases at J; junction bases unmatched: 5. Germline assignment: CDR1 SGDLS and CDR2 YYNGEE. The length of the CDR3 is 15 residues. In DNA, the CDR3 is TGTGCCAGCAGCGTATCAGGGGGCTTGCATCAGCCCCAGCATTTT. As protein: CASSVSGGLHQPQHF.

The V gene is TRBV3-1 (or the pseudogene TRBV3-2), the J gene TRBJ2-3; the D is unclear. V shed 3 bases and J shed 0 bases, with 7 bases lying between them. This CDR3 is 14 amino acids long. Germline CDR1 and CDR2: LGHDT and YNNKEL (reference sequence). The CDR3 region has the DNA TGTGCCAGCAGCCACGTAACAAGCACAGATACGCAGTATTTT. Translated: CASSHVTSTDTQYF.

V usage is TRBV18 and J usage is TRBJ1-2, with TRBD1 identical over 7 bases. The germline CDR1 and CDR2 sequences are KGHSH and LQKENI. The V gene end was trimmed by 3 bases and the J gene end by 0 bases; junction bases not matched to a gene: 10. The CDR3 is made up of 17 amino acids. The CDR3 DNA is TGTGCCAGCTCACCTCCACGTGGGACAGCTTCTAACTATGGCTACACCTTC. Amino acid sequence: CASSPPRGTASNYGYTF.

The chain joins TRBV5-6 to TRBJ2-7, with D possibly matching TRBD1 (5 bases). The V gene's germline CDR1 is SGHDT and CDR2 YYEEEE. V dropped 1 base and J dropped 2 bases, with 10 bases sitting between them. The CDR3 spans 14 residues. CDR3 bases: TGTGCCAGCAGCTTGCCACAGGCTCCCTACGAGCAGTACTTC. It encodes CASSLPQAPYEQYF. Drawing the rest from reference TRBV5-6 and TRBJ2-7, the complete variable domain is DAGVTQSPTHLIKTRGQQVTLRCSPKSGHDTVSWYQQALGQGPQFIFQYYEEEERQRGNFPDRFSGHQFPNYSSELNVNALLLGDSALYLCASSLPQAPYEQYFGPGTRLTVT.

The chain is built from TRBV6-1 and TRBJ2-7; perhaps TRBD2 as D (6 bases). Trimming removed 3 bases at V and 5 bases at J, with 11 bases between. The CDR3 length is 13 residues. The germline CDR1 and CDR2 sequences are MNHNS and SASEGT. The CDR3 loop reads CASSDWGENEQYF. Written as DNA, the CDR3 is TGTGCCAGCAGTGATTGGGGGGAGAACGAGCAGTACTTC.

The chain is built from TRBV6-5 and TRBJ2-2; D gene ambiguous. Trimming took off 5 bases at V and 7 bases at J, with 17 bases between the two ends. The CDR3 has 15 residues. CDR1 is MNHEY, CDR2 SVGAGI, per germline. The CDR3 nucleotides read TGTGCCAGCAGTACCCAATTCAGTCCCGTCGGGGAGCTGTTTTTT. Residues: CASSTQFSPVGELFF.

The chain employs TRBV19 and TRBJ1-1; TRBD1 is a possible D gene (6 bases). The CDR3 covers 11 residues. Trimming pared 6 bases from V and 6 bases from J, leaving 8 bases between. Germline CDR1 LNHDA, CDR2 SQIVND (reference sequence). CDR3 coding DNA: TGTGCCAGTAGAGGACAGTCTGAAGCTTTCTTT. Its translation is CASRGQSEAFF.

The chain employs TRBV9 and TRBJ1-2; perhaps TRBD1 as D (6 bases). Germline V gene data show CDR1 as SGDLS and CDR2 as YYNGEE. V was cut by 4 bases and J by 4 bases, with 20 bases left in between. CDR3 length equals 16 residues. As DNA, the CDR3 is TGTGCCAGCAGCAAAACGACAGGTTCCTTCCTCTATGGCTACACCTTC. It is translated as CASSKTTGSFLYGYTF.

This chain uses TRBV6-5 with TRBJ1-5, with TRBD1 as a possible D gene (5 bases). Per germline, CDR1 MNHEY and CDR2 SVGAGI. CDR3 length equals 15 residues. Trimming took off 8 bases at V and 3 bases at J, with 17 bases between the two ends. CDR3 amino acids: CASEGRKGINQPQHF. CDR3 coding DNA: TGTGCCAGCGAAGGCCGTAAGGGGATCAATCAGCCCCAGCATTTT.

This chain uses TRBV15 with TRBJ1-4; TRBD1 matches at 8 bases. After removal of 3 bases from V and 5 bases from J, the junction contained 2 bases not matched to a gene. The germline V gene has CDR1 LNHNV and CDR2 YYDKDF (reference sequence). CDR3 length equals 14 residues. DNA for the CDR3: TGTGCCACCAGCAGGCGACAGGGGAATGAAAAACTGTTTTTT. Its translation: CATSRRQGNEKLFF.

The CDR3 bases are TGCGCCAGCAGCCTAAGTCCTCGGGGTCAGGCAGGGCCCCAGCATTTT. As protein: CASSLSPRGQAGPQHF. The J gene is TRBJ1-5, the V gene TRBV5-1, with D unclear. V lost 4 bases and J 9 bases, leaving 23 bases between the germline ends. Germline lookup yields CDR1 SGHRS and CDR2 YFSETQ. The CDR3 consists of 16 residues.

This clone was observed once. The chain couples TRBV5-6 to TRBJ1-2, with 9 positions matching TRBD1. This CDR3 contains 16 residues. The V gene end was trimmed by 4 bases and the J gene end by 6 bases; junction bases not matched to a gene: 13. Germline CDR1 reads SGHDT; CDR2 reads YYEEEE. The CDR3 protein is CASSNFGQGKLDGYTF. CDR3 coding DNA: TGTGCCAGCAGCAACTTCGGACAGGGGAAACTGGATGGCTACACCTTC.

This clone was picked up one time. The chain couples TRBV5-1 to TRBJ2-3, with TRBD2 identical over 10 bases. Germline V gene data show CDR1 as SGHRS and CDR2 as YFSETQ. Trimming took 0 bases from V and 3 from J; bases not matched to a gene: 1. The length of the CDR3 is 15 residues. The CDR3 DNA is TGCGCCAGCAGCTTGGCTAGCGGGGGTACAGATACGCAGTATTTT. Protein product: CASSLASGGTDTQYF.

The V and J genes are TRBV27 and TRBJ2-7; D is uncertain. CDR3 size: 15 residues. V was cut by 5 bases and J by 1 base, with 15 bases left in between. Germline lookup yields CDR1 MNHEY and CDR2 SMNVEV (reference sequence). The CDR3 DNA is TGTGCCAGCAGTGTAGACTTTACCGGTTCCTACGAGCAGTACTTC. Encoded protein: CASSVDFTGSYEQYF.

This clone has a single count. V gene TRBV5-1 combines with J gene TRBJ2-7; 8 positions match TRBD2. CDR3 size: 15 residues. Germline V gene lookup returns CDR1 SGHRS and CDR2 YFSETQ. V dropped 0 bases and J dropped 4; count of bases not matched to a gene: 6. CDR3 sequence: CASSLVVGGAYEQYF. The CDR3 nucleotides are TGCGCCAGCAGCTTGGTGGTCGGGGGGGCGTACGAGCAGTACTTC.